This T cell receptor beta chain originates from a study of neoadjuvant anti-PD-1 for oral cavity cancer. About the study: Nivolumab at 3 mg/kg was mostly given biweekly, three to four doses, pre-surgery.

The CDR3 is 13 amino acids. The V end was cut by 1 base, the J end by 5 bases, with 12 bases between. Germline V gene sequence: CDR1 GTSNPN, CDR2 SVGIG (reference sequence). Overall study results and limits: With a few patients per group, TCR findings need larger cohorts.

Sequenced by immunoSEQ multiplex PCR; TCRdb stores in-frame clones only, minus some. The sample yields some 70,000 clones, approximately 81% seen once. Time point reported: after neoadjuvant nivolumab, at surgical resection. Of note for this clone: Its antigen is not known.

The sample in question was PBMCs, obtained after nivolumab (anti-PD-1) treatment. This TCR was recovered from a person between 35 and 79 years old with oral cavity squamous cell carcinoma. V gene TRBV30 combines with J gene TRBJ2-7; TRBD1 might be the D (5 bases). The CDR3 is CAWSGQGNHEQYF. The CDR3 bases are TGTGCCTGGAGTGGGCAGGGTAATCACGAGCAGTACTTC.